This passage covers 28 T cell receptor beta chains from one sample sequenced in a study of a mutant IDH1 vaccine in newly diagnosed glioma. Time point denoted: week 35, safety follow-up. A 20-mer mutant IDH1 peptide at 300 ug was injected subcutaneously with topical imiquimod. TCRdb keeps only in-frame clones here, not all; method: immunoSEQ multiplex PCR. The top ten hold about 2% of the sample, which has 69,000 or so clones, around nine tenths seen once. Their antigens remain unidentified. The sample was PBMCs, taken from a glioma patient whose treatment included an IDH1 peptide vaccine. These receptor sequences come from a man between 25 and 39 years old with glioma.

This chain joins TRBV7-9 and TRBJ2-7; D unresolved. V gave up 5 bases and J gave up 3 bases, with 11 bases separating them. This CDR3 contains 13 residues. CDR1 and CDR2 (germline): SEHNR, FQNEAQ (reference sequence). The CDR3 nucleotides read TGTGCCAGCAGCCCCAGCCTCGTCTACGAGCAGTACTTC. This codes for CASSPSLVYEQYF.

The chain couples TRBV6-4 to TRBJ2-3; TRBD2 matches at 14 bases. The CDR3 is 16 residues long. Trimming at V came to 5 bases and at J to 4 bases, leaving 5 bases not matched to a gene. Germline loops: CDR1 MRHNA, CDR2 SNTAGT. Here the CDR3 reads CASSSGTSGSADTQYF. The CDR3 nucleotides are TGTGCCAGCAGTTCCGGGACTAGCGGGAGTGCAGATACGCAGTATTTT.

This clone occurred once. The chain has TRBV27 and TRBJ2-1; 12 bases fit TRBD2. Germline CDR1 and CDR2: MNHEY and SMNVEV (reference sequence). CDR3 length equals 15 residues. J lost 5 bases, V lost 6 bases, and 5 bases had no gene match. CDR3 sequence (DNA): TGTGCCAGCAGGCAAACTAGCGGGGGGAACAATGAGCAGTTCTTC. Protein sequence: CASRQTSGGNNEQFF.

V usage is TRBV11-2 and J usage is TRBJ1-2; the D gene is possibly TRBD1 (6 bases). Germline CDR1 SGHAT, CDR2 FQNNGV. V was cut by 6 bases and J by 8 bases, with 10 bases left in between. The CDR3 length is 11 residues. The DNA for the CDR3 is TGTGCCAGCAGGGCAACAGGGGGCTACACCTTC. It translates to CASRATGGYTF.

This chain joins TRBV10-3 and TRBJ1-1; TRBD1 is a possible D gene (5 bases). CDR1 ENHRY and CDR2 SYGVKD come from the germline V gene. V lost 11 bases and J 5 bases, leaving 15 bases between the germline ends. The CDR3 has 12 amino acids. In DNA, the CDR3 is TGTGCCGTCGGAGAGGGACCAACTGAAGCTTTCTTT. Translation gives CAVGEGPTEAFF.

Only a few counts were recorded for this clone. The chain combines TRBV7-2 with TRBJ1-1; D ambiguous. V lost 3 bases and J lost 1, with 9 bases in between. The CDR3 contains 14 residues. Germline values: CDR1 SGHTA, CDR2 FQGNSA. CDR3 residues: CASSLAGPNTEAFF. Written as DNA, the CDR3 is TGTGCCAGCAGCTTGGCGGGCCCGAACACTGAAGCTTTCTTT.

The V and J genes are TRBV11-2 and TRBJ2-3; D gene ambiguous. This CDR3 region has 15 residues. V gave up 1 base and J gave up 1 base, with 9 bases separating them. Looked up from germline, CDR1 is SGHAT and CDR2 is FQNNGV. This CDR3 reads CASSLGQLRTDTQYF. CDR3 nucleotide sequence: TGTGCCAGCAGCTTAGGACAACTACGCACAGATACGCAGTATTTT.

The V call is TRBV23-1, the J call TRBJ1-2; 7 bases fit TRBD1. TRBV23-1 is labeled an ORF, and its function is uncertain. This CDR3 contains 12 residues. V shed 11 bases and J 5 bases; nucleotides not matched to a gene: 8. CDR3 residues: CAGEGAEYGYTF. In DNA, the CDR3 is TGCGCCGGGGAGGGGGCTGAGTATGGCTACACCTTC.

The V and J genes are TRBV29-1 and TRBJ1-1; D is possibly TRBD1 (5 bases). Between the trimmed V and J ends, which lost 4 bases and 4 bases, there was a span of 13 bases. The CDR3 is 13 residues long. CDR1 is SQVTM and CDR2 is ANQGSEA in the germline V gene. The DNA of the CDR3 is TGCAGCGTTGTTAAAGGGGAGAGCACTGAAGCTTTCTTT. This codes for CSVVKGESTEAFF.

The gene calls are TRBV28 and TRBJ2-7; 8 bases are a match to TRBD2. This CDR3 is 15 amino acids long. The germline V gene has CDR1 MDHEN and CDR2 SYDVKM. V was clipped by 2 bases and J by 2 bases; unmatched bases: 5. CDR3: CASSLVAGSAYEQYF. CDR3 coding DNA: TGTGCCAGCAGTTTAGTAGCGGGGTCCGCCTACGAGCAGTACTTC.

The chain employs TRBV9 and TRBJ2-3; TRBD1 matches 9 bases. CDR1 is SGDLS, CDR2 YYNGEE, per germline. This CDR3 is built from 15 residues. V lost 3 bases, J lost 6 bases, and 8 bases stayed unmatched. CDR3 protein: CASSAGTGNWDTQYF. In nucleotides, the CDR3 is TGTGCCAGCAGCGCCGGGACAGGGAATTGGGATACGCAGTATTTT.

This clone appeared once. The rearrangement joins TRBV28 to TRBJ1-2; D might be TRBD1 (6 bases). The CDR3 runs to 14 residues. With 6 bases removed from V and 5 bases from J, the gap between germline ends came to 16 bases. Germline CDR1 MDHEN, CDR2 SYDVKM. CDR3 region: CASRLSGATYGYTF. For the CDR3, the DNA is TGTGCCAGCAGGCTGTCAGGGGCGACGTATGGCTACACCTTC.

This clone was seen a single time. The chain couples TRBV9 to TRBJ2-7, with a tentative D call TRBD1 (6 bases). The CDR3 sequence is 13 residues long. V gave up 8 bases and J gave up 3 bases, with 15 bases separating them. Germline assignment: CDR1 SGDLS and CDR2 YYNGEE. CDR3 DNA sequence: TGTGCCAGTTCACGGGACACGAACTACGAGCAGTACTTC. Translation: CASSRDTNYEQYF.

The table lists this clone with a count of one. V and J are TRBV29-1 and TRBJ1-2; the D is unclear. The V and J ends lost 6 bases and 1 base respectively, with 9 bases between them. CDR1 is SQVTM, CDR2 ANQGSEA, per germline. The CDR3 loop spans 12 amino acids. DNA for the CDR3: TGCAGCGTATGGGGAAGTAACTATGGCTACACCTTC. Translating it yields CSVWGSNYGYTF. Based on the CDR3 plus reference TRBV29-1 and TRBJ1-2, the full variable domain is SAVISQKPSRDICQRGTSLTIQCQVDSQVTMMFWYRQQPGQSLTLIATANQGSEATYESGFVIDKFPISRPNLTFSTLTVSNMSPEDSSIYLCSVWGSNYGYTFGSGTRLTVV.

The chain employs TRBV30 and TRBJ1-2, with 7 nucleotides matching TRBD1. Trimming cost V 7 bases and J 0 bases; bases outside gene matches: 8. This CDR3 has 14 amino acids. Germline CDR1 reads GTSNPN; CDR2 reads SVGIG (reference sequence). The CDR3 reads CAFYRDRPNYGYTF. The CDR3 nucleotides read TGTGCCTTCTATCGGGACAGACCTAACTATGGCTACACCTTC. Based on the CDR3 plus reference TRBV30 and TRBJ1-2, the full variable domain is SQTIHQWPATLVQPVGSPLSLECTVEGTSNPNLYWYRQAAGRGLQLLFYSVGIGQISSEVPQNLSASRPQDRQFILSSKKLLLSDSGFYLCAFYRDRPNYGYTFGSGTRLTVV.

This chain uses TRBV18 with TRBJ2-7, with 14 bases fitting TRBD2. The V segment lost 3 bases and the J segment 4 bases; nucleotides outside the gene matches: 5. The CDR3 extends over 16 amino acids. Germline V gene data show CDR1 as KGHSH and CDR2 as LQKENI. CDR3 sequence: CASSPNRLAGGYEQYF. The CDR3 DNA reads as TGTGCCAGCTCACCCAACCGACTAGCGGGAGGGTACGAGCAGTACTTC.

The V call is TRBV7-9, the J call TRBJ2-1; unclear D gene. The CDR3 is made up of 13 amino acids. V lost 4 bases and J 8 bases, leaving 12 bases between the germline ends. Germline V CDR1 and CDR2: SEHNR, FQNEAQ (reference sequence). CDR3 in amino acids: CASSSPFSDEQFF. CDR3 nucleotides: TGTGCCAGCAGCTCCCCCTTTTCCGATGAGCAGTTCTTC.

This rearrangement joins TRBV5-1 to TRBJ1-1; unclear D gene. This CDR3 has 13 residues. Deletions cut 1 base from V and 3 bases from J, with 7 bases between. CDR1 is SGHRS, CDR2 YFSETQ, per germline. CDR3 protein: CASSLKVDTEAFF. For the CDR3, the DNA is TGCGCCAGCAGCTTGAAGGTGGACACTGAAGCTTTCTTT.

The J gene is TRBJ2-1, the V gene TRBV11-2; TRBD1 might be the D (5 bases). CDR1 and CDR2 from the germline V gene are SGHAT and FQNNGV. The CDR3 totals 12 residues. Trimming shortened V by 10 bases and J by 3 bases, and 10 bases separated the two germline ends. Here the CDR3 reads CAILGLYNEQFF. The DNA for the CDR3 is TGTGCCATCTTGGGGCTCTACAATGAGCAGTTCTTC.

The V and J genes are TRBV7-8 and TRBJ2-6; a weak D match, TRBD1 (5 bases). The CDR3 spans 14 residues. Germline V lookup: CDR1 SGHVS, CDR2 FQNEAQ. V gave up 3 bases and J gave up 3 bases, with 6 bases separating them. The CDR3 nucleotides read TGTGCCAGCAGCTTGACAGTTGGGGCCAACGTCCTGACTTTC. Protein sequence: CASSLTVGANVLTF.

The chain links TRBV27 to TRBJ1-5, with D unresolved. Germline CDR1 is MNHEY and CDR2 is SMNVEV (reference sequence). With 2 bases removed from V and 7 bases from J, the gap between germline ends came to 12 bases. The CDR3 contains 14 residues. CDR3 protein: CASSLNPNGQPQHF. The CDR3 coding sequence is TGTGCCAGCAGTTTAAATCCTAACGGACAGCCCCAGCATTTT.

This clone was detected only once. J is TRBJ1-2 and V is TRBV27; D may be TRBD1 (5 bases). With 2 bases removed from V and 2 bases from J, the gap between germline ends came to 12 bases. This CDR3 contains 15 residues. Germline V gene data show CDR1 as MNHEY and CDR2 as SMNVEV (reference sequence). In nucleotides, the CDR3 is TGTGCCAGCAGTTTAGGGGGTAGGGGAAACTATGGCTACACCTTC. It codes for CASSLGGRGNYGYTF.

The rearrangement joins TRBV28 to TRBJ1-2, with 9 bases identical to TRBD1. The V and J ends lost 6 bases and 3 bases, in that order; junction bases with no gene match: 5. CDR3 length: 14 residues. Germline V gene lookup returns CDR1 MDHEN and CDR2 SYDVKM. CDR3 nucleotide sequence: TGTGCCAGCAGCTTACAGGGGGCTCACTATGGCTACACCTTC. Its protein product is CASSLQGAHYGYTF.

This sequence joins TRBV4-1 and TRBJ2-1; weak D call: TRBD1 (5 bases). The CDR3 is 14 amino acids. V gave up 4 bases and J gave up 6 bases, with 13 bases separating them. Germline CDR1 reads MGHRA; CDR2 reads YSYEKL. In DNA form, the CDR3 reads TGCGCCAGCAGCCCTCAGGGAACCATCAATGAGCAGTTCTTC. Amino acid sequence: CASSPQGTINEQFF.

The genes are TRBV2 and TRBJ1-6; D gene unclear. Trimming removed 8 bases at V and 1 base at J, with 9 bases between. CDR1 and CDR2 (germline): SNHLY, FYNNEI. The CDR3 is 14 residues long. CDR3 DNA sequence: TGTGCCAGCCTCCCCCTGTCCTATAATTCACCCCTCCACTTT. Protein product: CASLPLSYNSPLHF.

V and J are TRBV12-5 and TRBJ2-5, with TRBD1 matching 9 bases. Germline CDR1 and CDR2: LGHNT and FRNRAP. This CDR3 comprises 16 residues. The V and J ends lost 1 base and 6 bases, in that order; junction bases with no gene match: 9. CDR3 region: CASGLDATTGGKTQYF. The CDR3 DNA reads TGTGCTAGTGGTTTGGATGCCACGACAGGGGGAAAGACCCAGTACTTC.

V gene TRBV5-6 combines with J gene TRBJ1-1; possible D gene TRBD1, 6 bases. Germline V lookup: CDR1 SGHDT, CDR2 YYEEEE. The CDR3 has 15 residues. V shed 4 bases and J shed 1 base, with 14 bases lying between them. DNA of the CDR3: TGTGCCAGCAGCGGTCGACAGGAGACGAACACTGAAGCTTTCTTT. Its translation: CASSGRQETNTEAFF.

The J gene is TRBJ2-3, the V gene TRBV29-1; no firm D call. The V and J ends lost 4 bases and 1 base respectively, with 9 bases between them. Germline V gene data show CDR1 as SQVTM and CDR2 as ANQGSEA. The CDR3 is 13 residues long. The CDR3 bases are TGCAGCGTTGGAGTAGCCGGCACAGATACGCAGTATTTT. It yields the protein CSVGVAGTDTQYF.